These 14 T cell receptor beta chains share one sample of origin, sequenced in a study of OX40 agonist ivuxolimab in advanced cancers. Some clones are missing from TCRdb's copy, which holds only in-frame ones; the method was immunoSEQ multiplex PCR. This sample has about 12,000 clones, with more than 75% found just once. This specimen consisted of CD4+ or CD8+ T cells sorted from blood, obtained in a trial of the OX40 agonist ivuxolimab. All receptors derive from an adult with an advanced solid tumor such as melanoma, head and neck, liver or kidney cancer.

The CDR3 here is CASSQDVQGDYNEQFF. The CDR3 coding sequence is TGCGCCAGCAGCCAAGATGTCCAGGGGGACTACAATGAGCAGTTCTTC. This chain uses TRBV4-3 with TRBJ2-1, with 7 bases aligning to TRBD1. CDR1 is LGHNA, CDR2 YSLEER, per germline. Trimming took 0 bases from V and 3 from J; bases not matched to a gene: 5. The CDR3 is made up of 16 amino acids.

CDR3 nucleotide sequence: TGTGCCAGCAGTTACTCAGGACAAACTTACGAGCAGTACTTC. Translating gives CASSYSGQTYEQYF. The V gene is TRBV6-5, the J gene TRBJ2-7; possible D gene TRBD1, 5 bases. V was cut by 0 bases and J by 4 bases, with 10 bases left in between. The germline V gene encodes CDR1 MNHEY and CDR2 SVGAGI. The CDR3 is 14 residues long.

CDR3 protein: CASMRGTGLLGVYEQYF. The CDR3 DNA is TGTGCCAGCATGCGTGGGACAGGGCTTTTGGGCGTCTACGAGCAGTACTTC. This chain joins TRBV27 and TRBJ2-7; 9 bases line up with TRBD1. Germline V gene sequence: CDR1 MNHEY, CDR2 SMNVEV (reference sequence). Trimming cost V 7 bases and J 3 bases; bases outside gene matches: 16. The CDR3 totals 17 residues.

The chain uses TRBV28 and TRBJ2-1; 8 nucleotides line up with TRBD2. Looked up from germline, CDR1 is MDHEN and CDR2 is SYDVKM. The ends lost 5 bases at V and 8 bases at J; junction bases unmatched: 14. The CDR3 sequence is 16 residues long. Here the CDR3 DNA reads TGTGCCAGCAGTAGCCGATTGGCGGGGGGAGTCGATGAGCAGTTCTTC. Residues: CASSSRLAGGVDEQFF.

This clone has just one count. The rearrangement links TRBV5-1 to TRBJ2-1, with D possibly being TRBD1 or TRBD2 (5 bases each). V gave up 0 bases and J gave up 5 bases, with 12 bases separating them. Germline CDR1 and CDR2: SGHRS and YFSETQ. The CDR3 spans 15 residues. This CDR3 is CASSLGGGRDNEQFF. As DNA, the CDR3 is TGCGCCAGCAGCTTGGGTGGGGGTAGGGACAATGAGCAGTTCTTC. The full variable domain, rest sourced from reference TRBV5-1 and TRBJ2-1, is KAGVTQTPRYLIKTRGQQVTLSCSPISGHRSVSWYQQTPGQGLQFLFEYFSETQRNKGNFPGRFSGRQFSNSRSEMNVSTLELGDSALYLCASSLGGGRDNEQFFGPGTRLTVL.

The rearrangement uses TRBV9 and TRBJ2-7; TRBD1 matches at 8 bases. This CDR3 has 15 residues. The J segment lost 3 bases and the V segment lost 4 bases, leaving 9 bases of the junction unmatched. Germline V gene sequence: CDR1 SGDLS, CDR2 YYNGEE. In DNA form, the CDR3 reads TGTGCCAGCAGCCCGAGCGACAGGGGCCACTACGAGCAGTACTTC. Protein sequence: CASSPSDRGHYEQYF.

This clone was observed a single time. The V gene is TRBV7-9, the J gene TRBJ2-5, with TRBD1 identical over 7 bases. The CDR3 totals 14 residues. With 3 bases clipped from V and 2 bases from J, the junction kept 3 bases outside the gene matches. From germline, CDR1 is SEHNR and CDR2 FQNEAQ (reference sequence). The CDR3 loop is CASSFIRGQETQYF. As DNA, the CDR3 is TGTGCCAGCAGCTTCATCAGGGGGCAAGAGACCCAGTACTTC.

The chain has TRBV6-5 and TRBJ1-1, with D possibly TRBD1 on 6 matching bases. CDR3 length: 14 amino acids. Germline V lookup: CDR1 MNHEY, CDR2 SVGAGI. The ends were cut back, 7 bases at V and 10 bases at J, with 22 bases in the middle. The CDR3: CASTPDSTFVGAFF. The CDR3, as DNA: TGTGCCAGCACCCCGGACAGTACTTTTGTAGGAGCTTTCTTT.

The genes are TRBV7-2 and TRBJ2-2; D unclear. The CDR3 is 14 residues long. V lost 8 bases and J lost 2, with 12 bases in between. Germline lookup yields CDR1 SGHTA and CDR2 FQGNSA. CDR3 loop: CASPLLVNTGELFF. The DNA for the CDR3 is TGTGCCAGCCCCTTGTTAGTTAACACCGGGGAGCTGTTTTTT.

The genes are TRBV7-9 and TRBJ1-5; D ambiguous. This CDR3 comprises 16 residues. V was cut by 6 bases and J by 0 bases, with 15 bases left in between. Germline CDR1 is SEHNR and CDR2 is FQNEAQ (reference sequence). The CDR3: CASSSDSSYSNQPQHF. The CDR3 nucleotides read TGTGCCAGCAGTTCCGATTCAAGCTATAGCAATCAGCCCCAGCATTTT.

The V call is TRBV7-7, the J call TRBJ2-3; 8 nucleotides agree with TRBD1. The germline CDR1 and CDR2 sequences are SSHAT and FNYEAQ (reference sequence). The CDR3 consists of 19 residues. The V gene end was trimmed by 6 bases and the J gene end by 6 bases; junction bases not matched to a gene: 23. The CDR3 sequence: CASRGGQGTFTILRDTQYF. DNA of the CDR3: TGTGCCAGCAGAGGAGGACAGGGAACCTTCACCATCCTTCGGGATACGCAGTATTTT. The full variable domain, rest sourced from reference TRBV7-7 and TRBJ2-3, is GAGVSQSPRYKVTKRGQDVTLRCDPISSHATLYWYQQALGQGPEFLTYFNYEAQPDKSGLPSDRFSAERPEGSISTLTIQRTEQRDSAMYRCASRGGQGTFTILRDTQYFGPGTRLTVL.

In this sample, this clone turned up a few times. The gene calls are TRBV7-3 and TRBJ2-5; 9 positions match TRBD1. The germline CDR1 and CDR2 sequences are SGHTA and FQGTGA. The V gene end was trimmed by 4 bases and the J gene end by 4 bases; junction bases not matched to a gene: 10. This CDR3 region has 16 residues. CDR3 region: CASSSLQGAQGETQYF. The CDR3 nucleotides are TGTGCCAGCAGCTCTCTACAGGGGGCGCAGGGAGAGACCCAGTACTTC.

V is TRBV4-1 and J is TRBJ2-6, with D hard to call. From germline, CDR1 is MGHRA and CDR2 YSYEKL. Trimming cost V 4 bases and J 0 bases, with 10 bases left between them. CDR3 size: 16 residues. The CDR3 nucleotides read TGCGCCAGCAGCCCCGACTGGGGCTCTGGGGCCAACGTCCTGACTTTC. Its translation is CASSPDWGSGANVLTF.

The genes are TRBV7-8 and TRBJ2-7; 9 bases agree with TRBD1. Losses at the gene ends were 1 base for V and 0 bases for J; bases not matched to a gene: 16. Germline V CDR1 and CDR2: SGHVS, FQNEAQ. The CDR3 is made up of 20 amino acids. CDR3 in amino acids: CASSLDFTGQGLLSSYEQYF. The CDR3, as DNA: TGTGCCAGCAGCTTAGATTTCACGGGACAGGGCCTTCTGAGCTCCTACGAGCAGTACTTC. The full variable domain, in which reference TRBV7-8 and TRBJ2-7 provide the parts outside the CDR3, is GAGVSQSPRYKVAKRGQDVALRCDPISGHVSLFWYQQALGQGPEFLTYFQNEAQLDKSGLPSDRFFAERPEGSVSTLKIQRTQQEDSAVYLCASSLDFTGQGLLSSYEQYFGPGTRLTVT.